This section outlines one TCR beta chain sequence together with its context. This entry comes from a study of cytomegalovirus exposure and HLA in healthy donors. The PCR contained 60 Vbeta and 13 Jbeta primers. Data came from immunoSEQ multiplex PCR; TCRdb stores just in-frame clones and leaves some out. The sample yields roughly 100,000 clones, approximately 76% seen once. V lost 1 base to trimming and J lost 3 bases, with 13 bases between them. The CDR3 loop spans 16 amino acids. Germline loops: CDR1 MGHRA, CDR2 YSYEKL. This clonotype was sampled from a woman aged 18 to 35 in good health and CMV-seropositive. Sequences were obtained from PBMCs. This chain uses TRBV4-1 with TRBJ1-5; D unclear. This CDR3 reads CASSQGSVTPNQPQHF. CDR3 nucleotide sequence: TGCGCCAGCAGCCAAGGGAGCGTTACCCCCAATCAGCCCCAGCATTTT.